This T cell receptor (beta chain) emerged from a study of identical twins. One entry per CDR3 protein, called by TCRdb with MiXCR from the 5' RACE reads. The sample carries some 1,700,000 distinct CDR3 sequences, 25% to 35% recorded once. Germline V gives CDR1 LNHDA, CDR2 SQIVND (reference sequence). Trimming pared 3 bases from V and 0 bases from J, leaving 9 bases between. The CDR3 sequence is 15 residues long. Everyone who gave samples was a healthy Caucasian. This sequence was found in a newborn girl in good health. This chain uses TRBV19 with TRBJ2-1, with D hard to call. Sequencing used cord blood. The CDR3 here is CASSIARSSYNEQFF. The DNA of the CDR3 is TGTGCCAGTAGTATTGCTAGGAGCTCCTACAATGAGCAGTTCTTC. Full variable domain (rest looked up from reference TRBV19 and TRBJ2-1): DGGITQSPKYLFRKEGQNVTLSCEQNLNHDAMYWYRQDPGQGLRLIYYSQIVNDFQKGDIAEGYSVSREKKESFPLTVTSAQKNPTAFYLCASSIARSSYNEQFFGPGTRLTVL.